Listed below are T cell receptor beta chains from one sample, sequenced in a study of T cell responses to AZD1222 COVID-19 vaccine. TCRdb's table, derived via immunoSEQ multiplex PCR, lists solely in-frame clones and lacks some. This table has tens of thousands of clones, about 83% appearing once. Sample: peripheral blood, taken on day 0 of AZD1222 vaccination. These receptors were obtained from an adult in good health. Each CDR3 is given with its conserved first and last residue. D genes are given only for firm matches.

d_call cdr3_length j_call v_call cdr3_nt cdr3_aa
. 13 TRBJ1-1 TRBV30 TGTGCCTCCCAACAGGTATTGAACACTGAAGCTTTCTTT CASQQVLNTEAFF
TRBD2 13 TRBJ2-7 TRBV5-6 TGTGCCAGCAGCTTCGACGGGGAGGGCGAGCAGTACTTC CASSFDGEGEQYF
. 12 TRBJ2-7 TRBV6-5 TGTGCCAGCAAACAGGGTTCCTACGAGCAGTACTTC CASKQGSYEQYF
. 12 TRBJ1-2 TRBV5-1 TGCGCCAGCAGCGGGACAACTATTGGCTACACCTTC CASSGTTIGYTF
TRBD1 15 TRBJ1-3 TRBV6-5 TGTGCCAGCAGTTACGGACAGGGGGCAGGAAACACCATATATTTT CASSYGQGAGNTIYF
. 13 TRBJ1-5 TRBV30 TGTGCCTGGGCCCGACAAACTGATCAGCCCCAGCATTTT CAWARQTDQPQHF
TRBD1 15 TRBJ1-2 TRBV5-1 TGCGCCAGCAGCCCATCTCGGACAGGGTCCTATGGCTACACCTTC CASSPSRTGSYGYTF
. 18 TRBJ1-6 TRBV11-2 TGTGCCAGCAGCTTAGGCTCCGGGGGCGAATGGGATAATTCACCCCTCCACTTT CASSLGSGGEWDNSPLHF
TRBD2 14 TRBJ2-5 TRBV5-1 TGCGCCAGCAGCCGAGCGGGGTTTCAAGAGACCCAGTACTTC CASSRAGFQETQYF
. 15 TRBJ2-7 TRBV27 TGTGCCAGCAGCCCGCCCGGGGCCGGACCCCCTGAGCAGTACTTC CASSPPGAGPPEQYF
. 17 TRBJ2-1 TRBV6-1 TGTGCCAGCAGTGAATTCGGCGGGGATGGATCCTACAATGAGCAGTTCTTC CASSEFGGDGSYNEQFF